This paragraph reports one TCR beta chain. Its antigen is unidentified. RNA transcripts served as template for amplifying TCR beta CDR3 sequences. Second-round multiplex PCR came after a first-round RT-PCR that employed HTBI primers. TCRdb re-analysed the multiplex PCR reads in MiXCR, keeping a single row per CDR3 protein. This sample carries about 640,000 distinct CDR3 sequences, more than 40% of them seen once, and the ten largest clones take under 3.5%. Disease in donors with ophthalmopathy had moderate-to-severe activity, CAS ≥3, NOSPECS ≥4 and under 3 months' duration. No donor had other autoimmune disease, uncontrolled infection, pregnancy or lactation. Out of about 10 ml of fresh peripheral blood, PBMCs were obtained. V lost 5 bases to trimming and J lost 1 base; unmatched junction nucleotides: 6. The germline V gene has CDR1 SGHTA and CDR2 FQGTGA. The CDR3 spans 15 residues. The sample originates from a study of Graves' ophthalmopathy and Graves' hyperthyroidism. Study-wide points: With a specificity of around 77% and a sensitivity of 70% to 71%, the model predicted ophthalmopathy progression.

The source is an adult man with Graves' ophthalmopathy. The sample was peripheral blood. The chain recombines TRBV7-3 with TRBJ2-5; 8 positions match TRBD1. As DNA, the CDR3 is TGTGCCAGCAGCCGCCGGACAGGGAGCCAAGAGACCCAGTACTTC. It yields the protein CASSRRTGSQETQYF.